Listed below are T cell receptor beta chains from one sample, sequenced in a study of T cell changes during pregnancy in multiple sclerosis. Sequenced by immunoSEQ multiplex PCR; TCRdb stores in-frame clones only, minus some. The sample records some 120,000 clones, approximately 93% being singletons. Sequences were derived from peripheral blood, sampled before pregnancy. These receptors were taken from a female donor with multiple sclerosis, enrolled in a pregnancy study. CDR3s include the opening cysteine and the closing phenylalanine or tryptophan. Fields, in order: D gene, V gene, clone size, CDR3 length, J gene, CDR3 protein, CDR3 DNA. A D gene is named only where the DNA matches it firmly. Clone size is shown for a subset of rows, as once, few, many or a class of expanded clone.

-	TRBV27	-	14	TRBJ2-1	CASSLYSGFNEQFF	TGTGCCAGCAGTTTATATTCGGGGTTCAATGAGCAGTTCTTC
-	TRBV9	-	13	TRBJ2-5	CASSSTQGETQYF	TGTGCCAGCAGCTCGACGCAGGGCGAGACCCAGTACTTC
-	TRBV19	-	16	TRBJ1-5	CASSIGEGRFVQPQHF	TGTGCCAGTAGTATAGGAGAGGGAAGATTCGTTCAGCCCCAGCATTTT
-	TRBV2	-	14	TRBJ2-1	CASRVSGSYNEQFF	TGTGCCAGCAGGGTTAGCGGCTCCTACAATGAGCAGTTCTTC
-	TRBV30	-	16	TRBJ2-1	CAWSGGVLWRDNEQFF	TGTGCCTGGAGTGGGGGGGTACTTTGGCGCGACAATGAGCAGTTCTTC
TRBD2	TRBV2	-	14	TRBJ2-2	CASSEAGGPGELFF	TGTGCCAGCAGTGAGGCGGGGGGGCCCGGGGAGCTGTTTTTT
TRBD2	TRBV9	-	16	TRBJ2-1	CASSPRLAGVSNEQFF	TGTGCCAGCAGCCCTAGACTAGCGGGAGTCTCAAATGAGCAGTTCTTC
TRBD2	TRBV10-3	-	17	TRBJ2-2	CAISKLLAGARTGELFF	TGTGCCATCAGCAAACTTCTAGCGGGGGCGAGGACCGGGGAGCTGTTTTTT
-	TRBV13	-	13	TRBJ2-5	CASKSRRRETQYF	TGTGCCAGCAAATCTAGACGTAGGGAGACCCAGTACTTC
TRBD1	TRBV7-2	-	15	TRBJ1-4	CASSLGGRGQEKLFF	TGTGCCAGCAGCTTAGGGGGCAGGGGGCAGGAAAAACTGTTTTTT
-	TRBV5-4	-	15	TRBJ1-2	CASSPTNRLGYGYTF	TGTGCCAGCAGCCCCACCAACCGACTCGGCTATGGCTACACCTTC
-	TRBV27	-	14	TRBJ2-7	CASSFRGSSYEQYF	TGTGCCAGCAGTTTTAGGGGGAGCTCCTACGAGCAGTACTTC
TRBD2	TRBV7-3	-	15	TRBJ2-1	CASSPIAGIYNEQFF	TGTGCCAGCAGCCCAATAGCGGGAATCTACAATGAGCAGTTCTTC
-	TRBV29-1	-	14	TRBJ2-3	CSVERWRGTDTQYF	TGCAGCGTTGAACGGTGGAGAGGCACAGATACGCAGTATTTT
TRBD1	TRBV2	-	15	TRBJ2-5	CASSAGTGFGETQYF	TGTGCCAGCAGCGCCGGGACAGGGTTCGGAGAGACCCAGTACTTC
-	TRBV5-4	-	14	TRBJ2-5	CASSLGTVQETQYF	TGTGCCAGCAGCTTGGGGACAGTTCAAGAGACCCAGTACTTC
TRBD1	TRBV7-2	once	15	TRBJ1-2	CASSPRDRLLYGYTF	TGTGCCAGCAGCCCCCGGGACAGGCTTCTCTATGGCTACACCTTC
TRBD2	TRBV4-2	once	16	TRBJ2-7	CASSQGTSGIYYEQYF	TGTGCCAGCAGCCAAGGGACTAGCGGGATATACTACGAGCAGTACTTC
TRBD1	TRBV5-1	-	16	TRBJ2-1	CASSSRDRGGYNEQFF	TGCGCCAGCAGCTCCCGGGACAGGGGAGGCTACAATGAGCAGTTCTTC
TRBD2	TRBV19	once	18	TRBJ2-1	CASSRTSGNAYSYNEQFF	TGTGCCAGTAGTAGGACTAGCGGGAATGCGTACTCCTACAATGAGCAGTTCTTC
TRBD1	TRBV6-4	-	16	TRBJ1-2	CASSDSQGARDMGYTF	TGTGCCAGCAGTGATTCCCAGGGGGCGCGAGATATGGGCTACACCTTC
TRBD2	TRBV5-6	-	14	TRBJ2-5	CASSLGRGLETQYF	TGTGCCAGCAGCCTGGGGAGGGGTCTGGAGACCCAGTACTTC
-	TRBV7-9	-	14	TRBJ1-1	CASSNSILNTEAFF	TGTGCCAGCAGTAACAGTATACTGAACACTGAAGCTTTCTTT
TRBD2	TRBV27	-	12	TRBJ2-7	CASSYPGGEQYF	TGTGCCAGCAGTTATCCGGGGGGCGAGCAGTACTTC
-	TRBV5-5	-	15	TRBJ2-3	CASRYAAPITDTQYF	TGTGCCAGCAGATACGCGGCACCTATCACAGATACGCAGTATTTT
TRBD1	TRBV7-3	-	18	TRBJ2-6	CASSSGQGAVLGANVLTF	TGTGCCAGCAGCTCGGGACAGGGGGCTGTTTTGGGGGCCAACGTCCTGACTTTC
TRBD2	TRBV9	-	14	TRBJ2-1	CASSAGTSWHEQFF	TGTGCCAGCAGCGCCGGGACTAGTTGGCATGAGCAGTTCTTC
-	TRBV5-4	-	11	TRBJ1-1	CASSLGQEAFF	TGTGCCAGCAGCTTGGGCCAGGAAGCTTTCTTT
TRBD1	TRBV6-5	-	14	TRBJ2-7	CASSYSGQGDEQYF	TGTGCCAGCAGCTATTCGGGACAGGGGGACGAGCAGTACTTC